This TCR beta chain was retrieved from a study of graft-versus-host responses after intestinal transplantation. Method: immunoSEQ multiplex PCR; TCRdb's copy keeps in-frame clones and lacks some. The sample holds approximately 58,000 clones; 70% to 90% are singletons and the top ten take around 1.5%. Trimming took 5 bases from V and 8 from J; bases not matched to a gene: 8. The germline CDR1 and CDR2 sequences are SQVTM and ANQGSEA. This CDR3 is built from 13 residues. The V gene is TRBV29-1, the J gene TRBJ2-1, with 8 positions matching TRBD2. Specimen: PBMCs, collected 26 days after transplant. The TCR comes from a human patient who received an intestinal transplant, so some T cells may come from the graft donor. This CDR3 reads CSVPTLAVHEQFF. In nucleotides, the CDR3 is TGCAGCGTTCCTACACTAGCGGTCCATGAGCAGTTCTTC.